This entry features one TCR beta chain sequence. Original methodology: Estimates of nucleated cell counts were drawn from the amplification of reference gene primers. Only in-frame clones appear in the TCRdb table, and some are missing; sequencing was by immunoSEQ multiplex PCR. That table is the source of V, J and clone size, and D and trimming were worked out from the DNA. The sample includes approximately 240,000 clones, 80% to 95% of them seen just once. The sample comes from a study of blood T cell repertoires in COVID-19. Study details: The analysed material was cDNA or gDNA that came from T cells, B-cell-depleted T cells, or PBMCs.

V dropped 4 bases and J dropped 0 bases, with 15 bases sitting between them. CDR1 and CDR2 (germline): LNHDA, SQIVND (reference sequence). This CDR3 region has 16 residues. The chain employs TRBV19 and TRBJ1-1; D is undetermined. Sequences were obtained from PBMCs or T cells enriched from blood (not recorded which). This TCR was sampled from a young woman who had recovered from COVID-19. In DNA form, the CDR3 reads TGTGCCAGTAGTACACCTCTTGCTAAAGTGAACACTGAAGCTTTCTTT. As protein: CASSTPLAKVNTEAFF.